These 7 T cell receptor beta chains originate from one sample sequenced in a study of monozygotic twins with inflammatory bowel disease. Reprocessing the 5' RACE reads, TCRdb reports a single entry for every CDR3 protein and omits DNA. This sample's clone table lists about 110,000 distinct CDR3 sequences. Material for sequencing was blood. Receptors originate from a human donor with ulcerative colitis or Crohn's disease, or a healthy co-twin of an affected twin (not recorded which).

CDR3: CASSLGADRGSGANVLTF. The V gene is TRBV12-3 or TRBV12-4, the J gene TRBJ2-6; the TCRdb call, TRBD1, lacks DNA for checking. This CDR3 contains 18 residues.

The chain uses TRBV15 and TRBJ1-1; the TCRdb D gene call, TRBD1, has no DNA to confirm it. The germline gives CDR1 LNHNV, CDR2 YYDKDF (reference sequence). CDR3 length: 17 amino acids. The CDR3 loop reads CATSRDPSGTENTEAFF.

The J gene is TRBJ2-1, the V gene TRBV20-1; TCRdb calls TRBD2, which cannot be checked without DNA. The germline V gene has CDR1 DFQATT and CDR2 SNEGSKA (reference sequence). The CDR3 length is 14 residues. CDR3 sequence reads: CSASPAGDGNEQFF.

This chain connects TRBV5-6 to TRBJ2-1; lacking DNA, the TRBD2 call made by TCRdb goes unchecked. Germline V CDR1 and CDR2: SGHDT, YYEEEE. CDR3 length: 18 residues. The CDR3 is CASSWGLAGYSSYNEQFF.

V usage is TRBV4-2 and J usage is TRBJ2-3; TCRdb selects TRBD2, and the lack of DNA leaves this call unchecked. CDR1 and CDR2 from the germline V gene are LGHNA and YNFKEQ. CDR3 size: 18 residues. The CDR3 reads CASSQGSSGSGSTDTQYF.

V is TRBV3-1 and J is TRBJ1-3. The CDR3 runs 14 residues. Germline V CDR1 and CDR2: LGHDT, YNNKEL (reference sequence). CDR3 in amino acids: CASSPMSSGNTIYF. Full variable domain (rest looked up from reference TRBV3-1 and TRBJ1-3): DTAVSQTPKYLVTQMGNDKSIKCEQNLGHDTMYWYKQDSKKFLKIMFSYNNKELIINETVPNRFSPKSPDKAHLNLHINSLELGDSAVYFCASSPMSSGNTIYFGEGSWLTVV.

CDR3 loop: CSVEVQDGNTIYF. The chain joins TRBV29-1 to TRBJ1-3. The CDR3 is 13 amino acids. Germline lookup yields CDR1 SQVTM and CDR2 ANQGSEA.